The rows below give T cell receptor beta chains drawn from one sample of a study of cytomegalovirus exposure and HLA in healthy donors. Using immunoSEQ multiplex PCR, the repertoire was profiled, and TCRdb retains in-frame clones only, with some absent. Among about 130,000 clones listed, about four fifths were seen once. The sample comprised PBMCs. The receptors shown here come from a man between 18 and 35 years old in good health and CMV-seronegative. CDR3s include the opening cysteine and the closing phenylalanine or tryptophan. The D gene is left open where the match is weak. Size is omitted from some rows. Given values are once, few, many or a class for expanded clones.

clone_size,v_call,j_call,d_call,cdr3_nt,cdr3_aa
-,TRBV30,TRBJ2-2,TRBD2,TGTGCCTGGAGGAGAGGGTGGTCTAGCGGGAGTAACCCCGGGGAGCTGTTTTTT,CAWRRGWSSGSNPGELFF
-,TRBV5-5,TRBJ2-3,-,TGTGCCAGCAGCGAGGGATGGACTCCCCGGACAGATACGCAGTATTTT,CASSEGWTPRTDTQYF
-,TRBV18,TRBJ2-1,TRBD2,TGTGCCAGCTCACCAGGGACTAGCGGGAAACCGGGTGAGCAGTTCTTC,CASSPGTSGKPGEQFF
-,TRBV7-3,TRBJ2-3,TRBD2,TGTGCCAGCAGCTTAAGGGTTGGTCTAGCGGGAGTAACAGATACGCAGTATTTT,CASSLRVGLAGVTDTQYF
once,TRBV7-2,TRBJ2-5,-,TGTGCCAGCAGCTTAGCGGTGGCTAGAGCACAAGAGACCCAGTACTTC,CASSLAVARAQETQYF
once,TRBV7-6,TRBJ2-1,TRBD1,TGTGCCAGCAGCTTAGCCGGGGCGGGTCAGGGGGACAATGAGCAGTTCTTC,CASSLAGAGQGDNEQFF
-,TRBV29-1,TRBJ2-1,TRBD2,TGCAGCGTTGAGGGACTAGCGGGCCGCTCCTACAATGAGCAGTTCTTC,CSVEGLAGRSYNEQFF
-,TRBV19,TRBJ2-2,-,TGTGCCAGTAGTATATATCATCAGGGGAGCACCGGGGAGCTGTTTTTT,CASSIYHQGSTGELFF
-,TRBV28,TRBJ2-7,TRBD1,TGTGCCAGCAGTCCACAGGGGAAACCGCCCTACGAGCAGTACTTC,CASSPQGKPPYEQYF
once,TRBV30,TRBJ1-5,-,TGTGCCTGGGGACATACAGATCAGCCCCAGCATTTT,CAWGHTDQPQHF
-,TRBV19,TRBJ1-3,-,TGTGCCAGTAGTAACAGCGTCGGGGGCACCATATATTTT,CASSNSVGGTIYF
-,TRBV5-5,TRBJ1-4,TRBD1,TGTGCCAGCAGCTCGGGACAGGGGAATGAAAAACTGTTTTTT,CASSSGQGNEKLFF
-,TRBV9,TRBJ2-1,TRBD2,TGTGCCAGCAGCGCTTGGGACGAAGCGGGAGGGCTCTACAATGAGCAGTTCTTC,CASSAWDEAGGLYNEQFF
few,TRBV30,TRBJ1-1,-,TGTGCCTGGAGTCGCCAGGCTGAAGCTTTCTTT,CAWSRQAEAFF
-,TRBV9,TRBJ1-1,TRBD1,TGTGCCAGCAGCGTAGGACAGGGCCGAAGGGGCACTGAAGCTTTCTTT,CASSVGQGRRGTEAFF